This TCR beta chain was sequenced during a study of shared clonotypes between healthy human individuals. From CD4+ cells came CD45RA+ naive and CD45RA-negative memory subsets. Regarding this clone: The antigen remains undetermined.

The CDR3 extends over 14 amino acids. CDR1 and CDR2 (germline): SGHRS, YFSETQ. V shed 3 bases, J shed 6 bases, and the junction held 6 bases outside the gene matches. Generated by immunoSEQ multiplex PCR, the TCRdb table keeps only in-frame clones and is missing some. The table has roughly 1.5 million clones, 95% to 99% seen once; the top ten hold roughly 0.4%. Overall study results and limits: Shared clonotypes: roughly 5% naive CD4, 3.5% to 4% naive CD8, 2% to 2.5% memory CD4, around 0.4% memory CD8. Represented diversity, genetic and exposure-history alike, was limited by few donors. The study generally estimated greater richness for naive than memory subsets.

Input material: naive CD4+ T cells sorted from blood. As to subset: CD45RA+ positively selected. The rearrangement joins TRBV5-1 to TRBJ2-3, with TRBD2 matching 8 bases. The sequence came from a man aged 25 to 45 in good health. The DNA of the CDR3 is TGCGCCAGCAGCTCCCGGGGGGGTCTCGATACGCAGTATTTT. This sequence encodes CASSSRGGLDTQYF.